Listed here are 3 T cell receptor beta chains from one sample, sequenced in a study of blood T cell repertoires in COVID-19. Clones were sequenced by immunoSEQ multiplex PCR, and TCRdb holds only the in-frame ones, with some missing. This table holds some 200,000 clones, about 80% found once. Material: peripheral blood. All receptors derive from a young man with active or convalescent COVID-19.

The chain joins TRBV5-1 to TRBJ2-5; maybe TRBD2 (5 bases). V was clipped by 6 bases and J by 1 base, with 10 bases between them. Germline CDR1 is SGHRS and CDR2 is YFSETQ. The CDR3 is 13 residues long. The CDR3 DNA reads as TGCGCCAGCACACCTCGGGGCCAAGAGACCCAGTACTTC. It yields the protein CASTPRGQETQYF.

This chain uses TRBV30 with TRBJ1-2; a weak D match, TRBD1 (5 bases). This CDR3 region has 14 residues. Germline lookup yields CDR1 GTSNPN and CDR2 SVGIG (reference sequence). Trimming stripped 1 base from V and 2 bases from J, with 11 bases between. The DNA for the CDR3 is TGTGCCTGGAGTGCTCGGTGGGGCAACTATGGCTACACCTTC. Amino acid sequence: CAWSARWGNYGYTF.

This clone was counted a few times. The CDR3 here is CASSEESGRAYEQYF. In DNA, the CDR3 is TGTGCCAGCAGTGAAGAGAGCGGGAGGGCCTACGAGCAGTACTTC. V gene TRBV6-1 combines with J gene TRBJ2-7, with 10 bases identical to TRBD2. The CDR3 loop spans 15 amino acids. CDR1 and CDR2 from the germline V gene are MNHNS and SASEGT. With 1 base clipped from V and 2 bases from J, the junction kept 2 bases outside the gene matches.